This entry lists 21 T cell receptor beta chains sequenced from one sample in a study of CD8 T cells in Susac syndrome. RNA amounts of roughly 0.5 to 1 ug underwent reverse transcription with random hexamers. TCRdb passed the immunoSEQ multiplex PCR reads through MiXCR, listing each CDR3 protein once. The sample has 170,000 or so distinct CDR3 sequences; 85% to 95% are singletons. The sequenced sample was CD4+ T cells from PBMCs. These receptor sequences come from a human donor with Susac syndrome.

The J gene is TRBJ1-5, the V gene TRBV12-3 or TRBV12-4; no clear D gene. This CDR3 has 13 amino acids. V lost 7 bases and J 4 bases, leaving 11 bases between the germline ends. The CDR3 DNA is TGTGCCAGCAATAGAGCAGATAATCAGCCCCAGCATTTT. It codes for CASNRADNQPQHF.

The chain employs TRBV28 and TRBJ2-3; 9 nucleotides match TRBD2. Trimming at V came to 5 bases and at J to 6 bases, leaving 9 bases not matched to a gene. The CDR3 consists of 15 residues. Germline V gene data show CDR1 as MDHEN and CDR2 as SYDVKM. The CDR3 DNA is TGTGCCAGCAGTCCCCCGGCGGGAGGGGTGGATACGCAGTATTTT. Protein: CASSPPAGGVDTQYF.

This chain's CDR3 is CASSSRAVNTEAFF. The CDR3 bases are TGTGCCAGCTCATCAAGGGCGGTAAACACTGAAGCTTTCTTT. The gene calls are TRBV18 and TRBJ1-1, with no clear D. The CDR3 is made up of 14 amino acids. V was clipped by 5 bases and J by 2 bases, with 12 bases between them. Germline values: CDR1 KGHSH, CDR2 LQKENI. The full variable domain, its missing parts supplied by reference TRBV18 and TRBJ1-1, is NAGVMQNPRHLVRRRGQEARLRCSPMKGHSHVYWYRQLPEEGLKFMVYLQKENIIDESGMPKERFSAEFPKEGPSILRIQQVVRGDSAAYFCASSSRAVNTEAFFGQGTRLTVV.

This chain connects TRBV2 to TRBJ2-7; 8 nucleotides line up with TRBD2. The CDR3 contains 13 residues. Per the germline V gene, CDR1 is SNHLY and CDR2 is FYNNEI. Trimming took 1 base from V and 7 from J; bases not matched to a gene: 3. CDR3: CASSEESGGEQYF. The CDR3 DNA follows: TGTGCCAGCAGTGAAGAGTCGGGGGGGGAGCAGTACTTC.

The genes are TRBV19 and TRBJ2-5; TRBD1 or TRBD2 may be the D gene (5 bases each). The CDR3 runs 14 residues. Germline loops: CDR1 LNHDA, CDR2 SQIVND (reference sequence). Trimming stripped 3 bases from V and 5 bases from J, with 13 bases between. CDR3 protein: CASSIPGTRETQYF. The CDR3 bases are TGTGCCAGTAGTATCCCCGGGACCAGGGAGACCCAGTACTTC.

This chain links TRBV19 with TRBJ1-6, with D perhaps TRBD1 (5 bases). The length of the CDR3 is 17 residues. Germline loops: CDR1 LNHDA, CDR2 SQIVND (reference sequence). V was cut by 3 bases and J by 7 bases, with 19 bases left in between. CDR3 amino acids: CASSIGARLWPNSPLHF. In DNA, the CDR3 is TGTGCCAGTAGTATTGGGGCCAGGCTATGGCCCAATTCACCCCTCCACTTT.

The genes are TRBV30 and TRBJ2-7, with D possibly being TRBD2 (6 bases). Germline V gene sequence: CDR1 GTSNPN, CDR2 SVGIG (reference sequence). Trimming shortened V by 0 bases and J by 7 bases, and 16 bases separated the two germline ends. The CDR3 length is 14 residues. The CDR3 sequence: CAWSVRREFREQYF. DNA for the CDR3: TGTGCCTGGAGTGTAAGACGGGAGTTCCGAGAGCAGTACTTC.

The V gene is TRBV20-1, the J gene TRBJ1-1, with D possibly matching TRBD1 (5 bases). The CDR3 runs to 13 residues. The V gene's germline CDR1 is DFQATT and CDR2 SNEGSKA (reference sequence). V was pared by 3 bases and J by 0 bases, with 8 bases between. Here the CDR3 DNA reads TGCAGTGCTAGGCAGGACATGAACACTGAAGCTTTCTTT. It encodes CSARQDMNTEAFF.

The chain links TRBV5-4 to TRBJ2-7; perhaps TRBD2 as D (5 bases). The length of the CDR3 is 16 residues. Trimming stripped 3 bases from V and 3 bases from J, with 19 bases between. Germline V gene sequence: CDR1 SGHNT, CDR2 YYREEE (reference sequence). This CDR3 reads CASSSSRGSAFYEQYF. The CDR3, as DNA: TGTGCCAGCAGCTCCTCCCGGGGTAGCGCGTTCTACGAGCAGTACTTC.

V and J are TRBV21-1 and TRBJ2-1; no DNA check was done on the table's D call, TRBD2. TRBV21-1 is a pseudogene. This CDR3 region has 15 residues. The CDR3 sequence: CASSIGGRGFNEQFF. Here the CDR3 DNA reads TGTGCCAGCAGCATTGGCGGGAGGGGTTTCAATGAGCAGTTCTTC.

The chain uses TRBV20-1 and TRBJ2-7; 9 nucleotides line up with TRBD2. CDR1 is DFQATT, CDR2 SNEGSKA, per germline (reference sequence). This CDR3 is built from 13 residues. Trimming removed 3 bases from V and 3 bases from J; junction bases left unmatched: 3. CDR3 amino acids: CSARATSGYEQYF. For the CDR3, the DNA is TGCAGTGCTAGGGCGACTAGCGGCTACGAGCAGTACTTC.

V and J are TRBV4-2 and TRBJ2-5, with D hard to call. The germline V gene has CDR1 LGHNA and CDR2 YNFKEQ. The CDR3 covers 15 residues. V lost 0 bases and J lost 1, with 9 bases in between. As DNA, the CDR3 is TGTGCCAGCAGCCAAGATCTGGCAGGCCAAGAGACCCAGTACTTC. Translated: CASSQDLAGQETQYF.

The CDR3 DNA follows: TGTGCCAGCAGCCCACCGGGACCGGACCTCCCCCTGTGGAGCACAGATACGCAGTATTTT. This gives the protein CASSPPGPDLPLWSTDTQYF. J is TRBJ2-3 and V is TRBV25-1, with D perhaps assigned TRBD1 or TRBD2 (5 bases each). This CDR3 has 20 residues. CDR1 is MGHDK, CDR2 SYGVNS, per germline. The V end was cut by 6 bases, the J end by 0 bases, with 28 bases between. Full variable domain (remainder filled in from reference TRBV25-1 and TRBJ2-3): EADIYQTPRYLVIGTGKKITLECSQTMGHDKMYWYQQDPGMELHLIHYSYGVNSTEKGDLSSESTVSRIRTEHFPLTLESARPSHTSQYLCASSPPGPDLPLWSTDTQYFGPGTRLTVL.

V gene TRBV10-3 combines with J gene TRBJ2-7, with TRBD2 as a possible D gene (6 bases). This CDR3 spans 16 amino acids. Trimming pared 2 bases from V and 3 bases from J, leaving 17 bases between. The V gene's germline CDR1 is ENHRY and CDR2 SYGVKD. CDR3 bases: TGTGCCATCAGTGAGGCCGTCGGGACTCCGTACTACGAGCAGTACTTC. This encodes CAISEAVGTPYYEQYF.

The gene calls are TRBV20-1 and TRBJ2-3; 13 nucleotides line up with TRBD2. V gave up 6 bases and J gave up 7 bases; unmatched junction bases: 7. This CDR3 contains 14 residues. Germline V gene data show CDR1 as DFQATT and CDR2 as SNEGSKA (reference sequence). DNA of the CDR3: TGCAGTGCCGCCGGGACTAGCGGGGCCCATACGCAGTATTTT. Amino acids: CSAAGTSGAHTQYF.

The V call is TRBV4-2, the J call TRBJ2-5, with D tentatively TRBD2 (5 bases). This CDR3 spans 15 amino acids. V lost 1 base, J lost 1 base, and 10 bases lay in between. CDR1 LGHNA and CDR2 YNFKEQ come from the germline V gene. CDR3 sequence: CASSQGASGQETQYF. The CDR3 DNA follows: TGTGCCAGCAGCCAAGGAGCCAGCGGCCAAGAGACCCAGTACTTC.

This sequence joins TRBV6-5 and TRBJ2-7; 11 bases agree with TRBD2. This CDR3 has 18 residues. The J segment lost 5 bases and the V segment lost 5 bases, leaving 17 bases of the junction unmatched. Looked up from germline, CDR1 is MNHEY and CDR2 is SVGAGI. The CDR3 DNA reads TGTGCCAGCAGTCACCGGGGGTTAGCGGGAGGGTCTTGGAACGAGCAGTACTTC. It codes for CASSHRGLAGGSWNEQYF.

This chain's CDR3 is CASSTGQWNTEAFF. For the CDR3, the DNA is TGTGCCAGCTCAACGGGACAGTGGAACACTGAAGCTTTCTTT. This chain uses TRBV18 with TRBJ1-1, with 7 bases that match TRBD1. The CDR3 length is 14 residues. V lost 5 bases to trimming and J lost 1 base; unmatched junction nucleotides: 4. Germline V gene data show CDR1 as KGHSH and CDR2 as LQKENI.

The J gene is TRBJ2-3, the V gene TRBV30; 9 nucleotides line up with TRBD2. Germline loops: CDR1 GTSNPN, CDR2 SVGIG (reference sequence). Trimming cost V 2 bases and J 2 bases; bases outside gene matches: 5. The CDR3 spans 15 residues. CDR3 DNA: TGTGCCTGGAGTACTTCTAGCGGGGTCACAGATACGCAGTATTTT. This sequence encodes CAWSTSSGVTDTQYF.

This clonotype was recorded a few times. This chain links TRBV18 with TRBJ2-7, with 8 nucleotides matching TRBD1. The CDR3 sequence is 11 residues long. V was clipped by 6 bases and J by 7 bases; unmatched bases: 2. CDR1 KGHSH and CDR2 LQKENI come from the germline V gene. The CDR3 sequence: CASSTGGEQYF. CDR3 coding DNA: TGTGCCAGCTCTACAGGGGGGGAGCAGTACTTC.

The J gene is TRBJ2-1, the V gene TRBV6-5, with TRBD1 identical over 10 bases. CDR3 length: 15 residues. Trimming cost V 6 bases and J 4 bases; bases outside gene matches: 6. Germline CDR1 and CDR2: MNHEY and SVGAGI. DNA of the CDR3: TGTGCCAGCAGCCGGGACAGGGGCTTATACAATGAGCAGTTCTTC. Protein product: CASSRDRGLYNEQFF.